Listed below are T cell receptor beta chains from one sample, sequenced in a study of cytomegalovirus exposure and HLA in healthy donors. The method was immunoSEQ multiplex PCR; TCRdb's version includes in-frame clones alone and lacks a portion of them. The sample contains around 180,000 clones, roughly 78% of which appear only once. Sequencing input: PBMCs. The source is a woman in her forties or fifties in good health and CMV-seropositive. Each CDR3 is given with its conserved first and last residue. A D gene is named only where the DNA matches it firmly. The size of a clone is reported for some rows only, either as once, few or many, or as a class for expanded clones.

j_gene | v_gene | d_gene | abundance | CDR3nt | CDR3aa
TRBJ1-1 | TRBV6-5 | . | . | TGTGCCAGCAGCCTCGAGACAGGAAGGAACACTGAAGCTTTCTTT | CASSLETGRNTEAFF
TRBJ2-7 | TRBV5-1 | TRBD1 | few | TGCGCCAGCAGCTCCCCCGGGACAGGGGCCGAGCAGTACTTC | CASSSPGTGAEQYF
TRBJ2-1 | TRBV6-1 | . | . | TGTGCCAGCAGATCCAGCGGGCTTCCAAATGAGCAGTTCTTC | CASRSSGLPNEQFF
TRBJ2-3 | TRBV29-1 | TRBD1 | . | TGCAGCGTTAATTTGGGACAGGGGGTCGGTTGGCGGGGGCTCACAGATACGCAGTATTTT | CSVNLGQGVGWRGLTDTQYF
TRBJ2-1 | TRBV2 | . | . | TGTGCCAGCAGGTTAGAGGTTCTTAACAATGAGCAGTTCTTC | CASRLEVLNNEQFF
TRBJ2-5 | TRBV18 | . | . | TGTGCCAGCTCACCACGCAGGGGGGCTAAAGAGACCCAGTACTTC | CASSPRRGAKETQYF
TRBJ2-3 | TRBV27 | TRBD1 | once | TGTGCCAGCGGGACAGGGACAGCTGGGGGGACGCAGTATTTT | CASGTGTAGGTQYF
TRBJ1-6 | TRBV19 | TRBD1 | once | TGTGCCAGTAGTAGCAGGGGGTATAGGAATTCACCCCTCCACTTT | CASSSRGYRNSPLHF
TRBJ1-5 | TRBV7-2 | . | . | TGTGCCAGCAGCTTAGTGGTAGGGGTTGATCAGCCCCAGCATTTT | CASSLVVGVDQPQHF
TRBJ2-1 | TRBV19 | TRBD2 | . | TGTGCCAGTAGCGGGCCTGAGGGAGGGATCTCCTACAATGAGCAGTTCTTC | CASSGPEGGISYNEQFF
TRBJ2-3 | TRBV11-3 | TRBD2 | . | TGTGCCAGCAGCATTGGACTAGCGGGGGGATCTGGGGGTGGGGATACGCAGTATTTT | CASSIGLAGGSGGGDTQYF
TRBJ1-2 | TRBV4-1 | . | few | TGCGCCAGCAGCCAAGTCGGAGCCGCCTTATTCTATGGCTACACCTTC | CASSQVGAALFYGYTF
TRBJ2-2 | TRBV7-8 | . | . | TGTGCCAGCAGCCTCCGGACTTCCGGGGAGCTGTTTTTT | CASSLRTSGELFF